This T cell receptor beta chain was sequenced in a study of shared clonotypes between healthy human individuals. Overall study findings and caveats: Of the naive CD4 clonotypes, roughly 5% were shared across a few donors.

As regards this clone: The antigen is undetermined.

The sorted-subset replicate PCRs were given around 190 ng DNA, which is approximately 30,000 T cell genomes. Only in-frame clones appear in the TCRdb table, and some are missing; sequencing was by immunoSEQ multiplex PCR. Of a few million clones in the sample, 90% to 96% are singletons; the top ten hold less than 0.15%. Germline CDR1 is SGHTA and CDR2 is FQGNSA. V lost 5 bases, J lost 2 bases, and 8 bases stayed unmatched. This CDR3 comprises 17 residues. The receptor comes from a man between 18 and 29 years old in good health. The chain couples TRBV7-2 to TRBJ2-7; 14 nucleotides match TRBD2. Sequenced sample: naive CD4+ T cells sorted from blood. Specified subset: CD45RA+ positively selected. This CDR3 reads CASSTWTSGRPPYEQYF. CDR3 DNA: TGTGCCAGCAGCACCTGGACTAGCGGGAGGCCACCCTACGAGCAGTACTTC.